These 2 T cell receptor beta chains originate from one sample sequenced in a study of brain metastases from non-small cell lung cancer. The assay was immunoSEQ multiplex PCR, and TCRdb's table has in-frame clones only and misses some. The table lists 4,500 or so clones, around 84% of them singletons. Sequencing was done on a sample of tumor-adjacent normal tissue. The receptors were sampled from a donor over 35 with non-small cell lung cancer.

The chain employs TRBV4-1 and TRBJ2-5, with D possibly matching TRBD1 (5 bases). The V gene lost 1 base and the J gene lost 1 base, with 7 bases spanning the gap. In germline, CDR1 is MGHRA, CDR2 YSYEKL. This CDR3 region has 14 residues. CDR3: CASSQGDSQETQYF. DNA for the CDR3: TGCGCCAGCAGCCAAGGCGACAGCCAAGAGACCCAGTACTTC.

The chain carries TRBV3-1 (or the pseudogene TRBV3-2) and TRBJ2-5; D ambiguous. V dropped 0 bases and J dropped 1 base, with 9 bases sitting between them. CDR1 is LGHDT, CDR2 YNNKEL, per germline (reference sequence). The CDR3 totals 15 residues. Here the CDR3 DNA reads TGTGCCAGCAGCCAAGATATGGGCAGCCAAGAGACCCAGTACTTC. This codes for CASSQDMGSQETQYF.